Listed below are T cell receptor beta chains from one sample, sequenced in a study of CD8 T cells in ankylosing spondylitis. TCRdb ran MiXCR on the 5' RACE reads and lists one entry per CDR3 protein. Here the sample spans 300,000 to 400,000 distinct CDR3 sequences, roughly 14% being singletons. The source material was blood, either unsorted or a sorted T cell fraction (not recorded which). The receptors were gathered from a male donor with ankylosing spondylitis or in good health (not recorded which). CDR3s include the opening cysteine and the closing phenylalanine or tryptophan. D genes are given only for firm matches. Clone size is given for some rows only: seen once, a few or many times, or a class if the clone is expanded.

d_gene,j_gene,abundance,v_gene,CDR3aa,CDR3nt
.,TRBJ2-1,many,TRBV9,CASSRQTSSDEQFF,TGTGCCAGCAGCAGACAAACTAGCAGCGATGAGCAGTTCTTC
TRBD2,TRBJ2-3,few,TRBV20-1,CSAGTSGITDTQYF,TGCAGTGCTGGGACTAGCGGAATAACAGATACGCAGTATTTT
.,TRBJ2-2,many,TRBV6-1,CASSDTGHTGELFF,TGTGCCAGCAGTGATACAGGGCACACCGGGGAGCTGTTTTTT
.,TRBJ1-1,.,TRBV5-1,CASSRGTDTGQAFF,TGCGCCAGCAGCCGAGGGACTGATACGGGCCAAGCTTTCTTT
.,TRBJ1-3,.,TRBV15,CATSRVGPGVGNTIYF,TGTGCCACCAGCAGAGTGGGCCCAGGAGTCGGAAACACCATATATTTT
.,TRBJ2-2,.,TRBV29-1,CSAAPGRGTGELFF,TGCAGCGCCGCCCCGGGCAGGGGTACCGGGGAGCTGTTTTTT
TRBD1,TRBJ1-3,few,TRBV10-3,CAISGTGKVSGNTIYF,TGTGCCATCAGTGGGACAGGGAAGGTTTCTGGAAACACCATATATTTT
.,TRBJ1-2,few,TRBV29-1,CSVEEGYTF,TGCAGCGTGGAGGAGGGCTACACCTTC
TRBD2,TRBJ2-1,.,TRBV2,CASSTAGGQEQFF,TGTGCCAGCAGCACTGCGGGGGGGCAGGAGCAGTTCTTC
.,TRBJ2-1,.,TRBV5-1,CASSLAPDVAEQFF,TGCGCCAGCAGCTTGGCCCCCGACGTGGCTGAGCAGTTCTTC
.,TRBJ1-1,.,TRBV10-3,CAISESRQGETEAFF,TGTGCCATCAGTGAGAGCCGGCAGGGAGAGACTGAAGCTTTCTTT
TRBD1,TRBJ1-2,many,TRBV5-1,CASSPTGGDYGYTF,TGCGCCAGCAGTCCGACAGGGGGCGACTATGGCTACACCTTC
.,TRBJ1-2,.,TRBV25-1,CASSGVGAWYGYTF,TGTGCCAGCAGTGGGGTAGGGGCCTGGTATGGCTACACCTTC
TRBD1,TRBJ2-1,many,TRBV20-1,CSARTGYYNEQFF,TGCAGTGCAAGGACAGGGTACTACAATGAGCAGTTCTTC
.,TRBJ2-6,many,TRBV25-1,CASSDSPGANVLTF,TGTGCCAGCAGTGACAGCCCTGGGGCCAACGTCCTGACTTTC
TRBD1,TRBJ1-1,.,TRBV10-3,CAISSDRAHTEAFF,TGTGCCATCAGCTCGGACAGGGCCCACACTGAAGCTTTCTTT
.,TRBJ1-5,few,TRBV6-1,CASSVDSSNQPQHF,TGTGCCAGCAGTGTCGACAGTAGCAATCAGCCCCAGCATTTT
TRBD1,TRBJ1-5,many,TRBV10-3,CAIRGLQGQPQHF,TGTGCCATCAGAGGGTTACAGGGGCAGCCCCAGCATTTT